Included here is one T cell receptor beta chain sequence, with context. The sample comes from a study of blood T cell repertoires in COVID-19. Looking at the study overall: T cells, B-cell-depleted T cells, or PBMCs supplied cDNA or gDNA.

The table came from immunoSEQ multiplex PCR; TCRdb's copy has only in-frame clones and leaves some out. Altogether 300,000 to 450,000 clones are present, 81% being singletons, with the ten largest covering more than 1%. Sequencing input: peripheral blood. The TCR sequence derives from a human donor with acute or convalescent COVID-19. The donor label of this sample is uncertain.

The CDR3 nucleotides are TGTGCCAGTAGTTACCGCCCAAGGACAGGCCCAATTAATCAGCCCCAGCATTTT. Translating it yields CASSYRPRTGPINQPQHF. The V call is TRBV19, the J call TRBJ1-5, with 7 positions matching TRBD1. There are 18 residues in the CDR3. Trimming removed 5 bases from V and 4 bases from J; junction bases left unmatched: 17. The germline CDR1 and CDR2 sequences are LNHDA and SQIVND (reference sequence). Full variable domain (outside the CDR3, taken from reference TRBV19 and TRBJ1-5): DGGITQSPKYLFRKEGQNVTLSCEQNLNHDAMYWYRQDPGQGLRLIYYSQIVNDFQKGDIAEGYSVSREKKESFPLTVTSAQKNPTAFYLCASSYRPRTGPINQPQHFGDGTRLSIL.